The 9 T cell receptor beta chains below come from one sample, sequenced in a study of T cells in tuberculosis. The method was immunoSEQ multiplex PCR; TCRdb's version includes in-frame clones alone and lacks a portion of them. The table shows about 22,000 clones, with approximately 97% occurring only once. Sequenced material: PBMCs. Every receptor here comes from a donor between 10 and 29 years old with latent tuberculosis or without tuberculosis infection.

V gene TRBV10-2 combines with J gene TRBJ2-3; possible D gene TRBD2, 5 bases. This CDR3 has 14 residues. CDR1 is WSHSY and CDR2 is SAAADI in the germline V gene. Trimming removed 8 bases at V and 2 bases at J, with 14 bases between. CDR3 coding DNA: TGCGCCAGCTGCGGGCGGTTCGACACAGATACGCAGTATTTT. Protein product: CASCGRFDTDTQYF.

The chain employs TRBV5-6 and TRBJ2-1; 9 bases align to TRBD2. In germline, CDR1 is SGHDT, CDR2 YYEEEE. The V gene end was trimmed by 6 bases and the J gene end by 8 bases; junction bases not matched to a gene: 15. The CDR3 contains 16 residues. DNA of the CDR3: TGTGCCAGCACCTCACCCGGGACTAGCTACATGGATGAGCAGTTCTTC. As protein: CASTSPGTSYMDEQFF.

CDR3 protein: CASSLRTGISSGANVLTF. The DNA for the CDR3 is TGTGCCAGCAGTTTAAGGACAGGTATAAGCTCTGGGGCCAACGTCCTGACTTTC. J is TRBJ2-6 and V is TRBV27, with 7 bases aligning to TRBD1. The CDR3 loop spans 18 amino acids. Germline trimming cut 2 bases from V and 0 bases from J; bases unmatched to any gene: 7. CDR1 and CDR2 (germline): MNHEY, SMNVEV (reference sequence).

This rearrangement joins TRBV30 to TRBJ2-7, with D perhaps TRBD1 (6 bases). The CDR3 is 13 residues long. The germline V gene has CDR1 GTSNPN and CDR2 SVGIG (reference sequence). Trimming cost V 3 bases and J 1 base, with 10 bases left between them. The CDR3 DNA sequence: TGTGCCTGGAGCCAGGGGATTTCCTACGAGCAGTACTTC. Amino acid sequence: CAWSQGISYEQYF.

The CDR3 region is CASSQGVGSYEQYF. The CDR3 DNA follows: TGTGCCAGCTCACAGGGGGTAGGGTCCTACGAGCAGTACTTC. J is TRBJ2-7 and V is TRBV18; D may be TRBD1 (6 bases). Germline V gene data show CDR1 as KGHSH and CDR2 as LQKENI. CDR3 size: 14 residues. The ends were cut back, 4 bases at V and 1 base at J, with 11 bases in the middle. Full variable domain (missing parts from reference TRBV18 and TRBJ2-7): NAGVMQNPRHLVRRRGQEARLRCSPMKGHSHVYWYRQLPEEGLKFMVYLQKENIIDESGMPKERFSAEFPKEGPSILRIQQVVRGDSAAYFCASSQGVGSYEQYFGPGTRLTVT.

The chain joins TRBV2 to TRBJ2-7; D possibly corresponds to TRBD1 (7 bases). V lost 3 bases and J 3 bases, leaving 12 bases between the germline ends. From germline, CDR1 is SNHLY and CDR2 FYNNEI. The CDR3 contains 14 residues. The CDR3 region is CASSEAGQFYEQYF. The CDR3 coding sequence is TGTGCCAGCAGTGAGGCGGGACAGTTCTACGAGCAGTACTTC.

The chain uses TRBV6-5 and TRBJ2-3; 7 positions match TRBD1. Germline CDR1 is MNHEY and CDR2 is SVGAGI. The CDR3 runs 14 residues. Trimming at V came to 6 bases and at J to 9 bases, leaving 12 bases not matched to a gene. The CDR3 DNA reads as TGTGCCAGCAGGCCTCGGGACAGCCTTACAACGCAGTATTTT. Translated, it gives CASRPRDSLTTQYF.

CDR3 in DNA: TGTGCCAGCAGCTTGGTAACAGTTTACTACAATGAGCAGTTCTTC. Residues: CASSLVTVYYNEQFF. The chain uses TRBV7-9 and TRBJ2-1; D is unresolved. Trimming left V 3 bases short and J 3 bases short, with 12 bases between. There are 15 residues in the CDR3. Germline lookup yields CDR1 SEHNR and CDR2 FQNEAQ (reference sequence).

The genes are TRBV7-2 and TRBJ2-7; the match to TRBD2 covers 8 bases. The germline CDR1 and CDR2 sequences are SGHTA and FQGNSA. The CDR3 loop spans 13 amino acids. Germline trimming cut 4 bases from V and 4 bases from J; bases unmatched to any gene: 3. The CDR3 loop reads CASSSGGGYEQYF. The CDR3 DNA sequence: TGTGCCAGCAGCTCGGGCGGGGGGTACGAGCAGTACTTC.